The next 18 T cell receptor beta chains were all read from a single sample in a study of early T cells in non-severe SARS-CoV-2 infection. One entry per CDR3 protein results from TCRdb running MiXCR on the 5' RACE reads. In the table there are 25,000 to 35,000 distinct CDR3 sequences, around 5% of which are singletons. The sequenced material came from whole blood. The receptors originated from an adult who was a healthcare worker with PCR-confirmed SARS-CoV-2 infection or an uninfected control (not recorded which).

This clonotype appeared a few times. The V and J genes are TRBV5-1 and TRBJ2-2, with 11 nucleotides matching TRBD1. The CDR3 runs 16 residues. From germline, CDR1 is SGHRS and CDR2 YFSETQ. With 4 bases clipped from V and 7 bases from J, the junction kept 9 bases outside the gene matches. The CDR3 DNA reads TGCGCCAGCAGCGAGGACAGGGGGCTTAAGAACGGGGAGCTGTTTTTT. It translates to CASSEDRGLKNGELFF.

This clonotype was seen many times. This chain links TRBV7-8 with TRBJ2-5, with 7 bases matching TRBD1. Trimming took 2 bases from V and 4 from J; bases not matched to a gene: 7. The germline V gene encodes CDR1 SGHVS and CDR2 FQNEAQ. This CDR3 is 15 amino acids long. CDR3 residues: CASSLPTGSGETQYF. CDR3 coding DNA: TGTGCCAGCAGCTTACCGACAGGGTCGGGAGAGACCCAGTACTTC.

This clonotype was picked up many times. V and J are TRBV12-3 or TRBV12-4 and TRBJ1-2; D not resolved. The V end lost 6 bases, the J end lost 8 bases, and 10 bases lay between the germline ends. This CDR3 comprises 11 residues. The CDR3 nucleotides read TGTGCCAGCAGCTCTCTGTACGGCTACACCTTC. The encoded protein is CASSSLYGYTF.

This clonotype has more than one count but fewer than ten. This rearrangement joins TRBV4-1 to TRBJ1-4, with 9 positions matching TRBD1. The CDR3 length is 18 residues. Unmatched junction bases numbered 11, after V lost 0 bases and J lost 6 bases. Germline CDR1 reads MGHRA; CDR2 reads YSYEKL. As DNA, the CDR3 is TGCGCCAGCAGCCAAGATCCCGGGACAGGGCTGGTTTATGAAAAACTGTTTTTT. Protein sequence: CASSQDPGTGLVYEKLFF.

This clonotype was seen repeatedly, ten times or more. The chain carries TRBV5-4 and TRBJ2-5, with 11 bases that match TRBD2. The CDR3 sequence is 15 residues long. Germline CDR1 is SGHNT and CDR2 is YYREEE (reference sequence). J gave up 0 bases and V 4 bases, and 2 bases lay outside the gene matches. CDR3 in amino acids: CASSVSGGDQETQYF. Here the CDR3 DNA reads TGTGCCAGCAGCGTTAGCGGGGGGGACCAAGAGACCCAGTACTTC.

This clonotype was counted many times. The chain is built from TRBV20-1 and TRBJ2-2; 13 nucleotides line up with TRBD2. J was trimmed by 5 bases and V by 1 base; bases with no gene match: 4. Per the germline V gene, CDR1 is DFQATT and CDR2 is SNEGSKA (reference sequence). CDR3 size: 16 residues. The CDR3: CSARGPGLAGTGELFF. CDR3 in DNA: TGCAGTGCTAGAGGCCCGGGACTAGCGGGAACCGGGGAGCTGTTTTTT.

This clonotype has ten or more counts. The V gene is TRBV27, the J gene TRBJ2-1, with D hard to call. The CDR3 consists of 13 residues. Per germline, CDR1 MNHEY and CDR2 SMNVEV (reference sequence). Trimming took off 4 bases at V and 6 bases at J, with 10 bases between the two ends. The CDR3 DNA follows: TGTGCCAGCAGTTACGGGCCCCGCAATGAGCAGTTCTTC. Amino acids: CASSYGPRNEQFF.

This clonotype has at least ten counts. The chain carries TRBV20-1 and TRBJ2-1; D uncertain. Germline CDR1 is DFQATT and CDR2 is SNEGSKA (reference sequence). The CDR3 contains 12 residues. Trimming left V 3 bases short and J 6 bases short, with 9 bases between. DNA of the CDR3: TGCAGTGCTAGGCGGTCCGTCAATGAGCAGTTCTTC. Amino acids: CSARRSVNEQFF.

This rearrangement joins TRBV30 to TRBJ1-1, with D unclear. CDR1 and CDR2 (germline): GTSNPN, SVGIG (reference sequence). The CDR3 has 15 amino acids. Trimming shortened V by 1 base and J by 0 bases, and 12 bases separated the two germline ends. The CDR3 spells CAWSGSRILNTEAFF. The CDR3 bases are TGTGCCTGGAGTGGATCAAGAATACTGAACACTGAAGCTTTCTTT.

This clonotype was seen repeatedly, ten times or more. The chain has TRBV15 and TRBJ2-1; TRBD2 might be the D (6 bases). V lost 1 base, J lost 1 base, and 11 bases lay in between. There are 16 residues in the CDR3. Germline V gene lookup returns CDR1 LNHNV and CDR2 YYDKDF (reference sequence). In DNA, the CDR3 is TGTGCCACCAGCAGAGTTGGGGGAGGTTCCTACAATGAGCAGTTCTTC. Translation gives CATSRVGGGSYNEQFF.

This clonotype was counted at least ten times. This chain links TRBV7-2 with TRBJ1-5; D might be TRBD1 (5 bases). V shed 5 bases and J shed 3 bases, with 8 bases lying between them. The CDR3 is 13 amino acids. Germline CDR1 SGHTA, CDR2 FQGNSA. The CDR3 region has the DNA TGTGCCAGCAGCCAGGGATTCAATCAGCCCCAGCATTTT. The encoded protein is CASSQGFNQPQHF.

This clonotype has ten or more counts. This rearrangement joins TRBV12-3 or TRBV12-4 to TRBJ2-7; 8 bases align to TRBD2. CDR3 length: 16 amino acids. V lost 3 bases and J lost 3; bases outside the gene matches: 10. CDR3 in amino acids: CASSFGGGGPIYEQYF. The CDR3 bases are TGTGCCAGCAGTTTCGGCGGCGGGGGGCCGATCTACGAGCAGTACTTC.

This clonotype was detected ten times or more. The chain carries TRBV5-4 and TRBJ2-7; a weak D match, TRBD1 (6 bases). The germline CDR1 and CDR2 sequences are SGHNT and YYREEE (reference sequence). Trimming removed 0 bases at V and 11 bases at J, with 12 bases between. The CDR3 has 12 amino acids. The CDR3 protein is CASSLDRDRKYF. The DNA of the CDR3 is TGTGCCAGCAGCTTGGACAGGGACCGCAAGTACTTC.

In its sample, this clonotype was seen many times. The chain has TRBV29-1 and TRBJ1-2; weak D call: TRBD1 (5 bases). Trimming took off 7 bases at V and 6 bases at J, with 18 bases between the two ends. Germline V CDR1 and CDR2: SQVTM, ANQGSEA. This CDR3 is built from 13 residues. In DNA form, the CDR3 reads TGCAGCGCCGAACAGGTTTTTATAGATGGCTACACCTTC. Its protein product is CSAEQVFIDGYTF.

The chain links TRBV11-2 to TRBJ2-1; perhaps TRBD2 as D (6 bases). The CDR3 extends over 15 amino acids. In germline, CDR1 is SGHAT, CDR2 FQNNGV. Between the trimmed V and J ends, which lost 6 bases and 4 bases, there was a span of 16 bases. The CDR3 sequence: CASSREAGSYNEQFF. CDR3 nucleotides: TGTGCCAGCAGTCGAGAAGCGGGTTCGTACAATGAGCAGTTCTTC.

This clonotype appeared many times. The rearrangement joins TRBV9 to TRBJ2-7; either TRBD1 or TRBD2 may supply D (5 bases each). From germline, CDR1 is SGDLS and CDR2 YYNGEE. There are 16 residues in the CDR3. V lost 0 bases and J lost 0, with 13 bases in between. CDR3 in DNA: TGTGCCAGCAGCGTAGCTGGGGGAGAGAGCTCCTACGAGCAGTACTTC. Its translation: CASSVAGGESSYEQYF. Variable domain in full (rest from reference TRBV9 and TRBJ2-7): DSGVTQTPKHLITATGQRVTLRCSPRSGDLSVYWYQQSLDQGLQFLIQYYNGEERAKGNILERFSAQQFPDLHSELNLSSLELGDSALYFCASSVAGGESSYEQYFGPGTRLTVT.

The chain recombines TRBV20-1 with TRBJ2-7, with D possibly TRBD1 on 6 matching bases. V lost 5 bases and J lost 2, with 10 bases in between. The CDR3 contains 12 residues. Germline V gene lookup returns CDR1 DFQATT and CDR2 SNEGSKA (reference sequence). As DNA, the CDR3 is TGCAGTGCTTCTGGGACACCCTACGAGCAGTACTTC. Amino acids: CSASGTPYEQYF.

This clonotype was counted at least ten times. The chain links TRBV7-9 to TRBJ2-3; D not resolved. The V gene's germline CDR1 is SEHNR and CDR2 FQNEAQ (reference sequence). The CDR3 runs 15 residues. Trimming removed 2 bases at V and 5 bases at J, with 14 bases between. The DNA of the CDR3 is TGTGCCAGCAGCTTAACCGGTCTTTACCTAGATACGCAGTATTTT. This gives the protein CASSLTGLYLDTQYF.